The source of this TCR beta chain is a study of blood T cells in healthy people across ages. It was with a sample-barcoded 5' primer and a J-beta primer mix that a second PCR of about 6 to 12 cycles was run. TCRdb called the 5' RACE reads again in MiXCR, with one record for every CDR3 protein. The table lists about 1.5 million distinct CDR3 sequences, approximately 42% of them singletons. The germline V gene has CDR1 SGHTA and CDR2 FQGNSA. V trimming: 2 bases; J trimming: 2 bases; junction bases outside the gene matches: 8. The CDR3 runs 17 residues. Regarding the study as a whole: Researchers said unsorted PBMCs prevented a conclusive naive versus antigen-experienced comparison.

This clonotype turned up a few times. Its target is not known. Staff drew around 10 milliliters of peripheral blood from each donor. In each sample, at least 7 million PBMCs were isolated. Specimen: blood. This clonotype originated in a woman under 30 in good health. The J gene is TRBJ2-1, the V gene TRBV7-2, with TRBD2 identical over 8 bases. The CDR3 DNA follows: TGTGCCAGCAGCTTAATGAGTCCGGGACTAGCCTACAATGAGCAGTTCTTC. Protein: CASSLMSPGLAYNEQFF.